Sequencing of this T cell receptor (beta chain) was carried out in a study of PD-1 blockade in classical Hodgkin lymphoma (dated by TCRdb to 2018 to 2021). With respect to the entire study: Nivolumab dosing was 3 mg/kg intravenously every 2 weeks, continuing until either disease progression or unacceptable toxicity. To define a peripheral blood immune signature of response to PD-1 blockade in classical Hodgkin lymphoma, the study combined TCR beta sequencing with CyTOF. Results the study describes overall, beyond this receptor: Trial patients achieving complete response had baseline diversity similar to newly diagnosed patients, whereas partial responders and progressors had significantly lower diversity. Lower diversity was observed in patients in whom nivolumab was started less than 1 year after ASCT, and these patients were excluded from later analyses so that confounding by immune reconstitution would be avoided. Only a single clinical trial cohort was studied, and what caused the repertoire differences, possibly disease activity or prior therapy, remained undefined. Baseline TCR diversity was reported to be lower in newly diagnosed patients than in healthy donors and to be lower still in relapsed/refractory patients. A significant rise by C4D1 was seen in CD4+ but not CD8+ TCR diversity (p=0.0027 vs p=0.16), with the rise being most apparent in complete responders (p=0.02).

Looking up the germline V gene yields CDR1 SGHTA and CDR2 FQGTGA. The CDR3 starts with the cysteine, ends with the phenylalanine, and has 15 residues. The entry retains the CDR3 DNA only, 45 bases that are in frame from base 1. V loses 5 bases at its end and J loses 2 bases; junction bases beyond the gene matches: 5. The time point tag for this specimen amounts to: cycle 2 day 1 (C2D1) of nivolumab. Every trial patient had relapsed following autologous stem cell transplantation, and prior brentuximab vedotin exposure was what differed among cohorts A, B and C. The trial cohort comprised some 60 patients with relapsed/refractory classical Hodgkin lymphoma whose best overall responses were complete response, partial response or progressive disease. In the multi-cohort phase II CheckMate 205 trial, trial patients received single-agent nivolumab. An independent review committee assessed best overall response using the 2007 International Working Group response criteria. Trial PBMCs were obtained immediately prior to nivolumab initiation (C1D1) and on therapy at cycle 2 day 1 and cycle 4 day 1. After peripheral blood was drawn into 8 mL Vacutainer Cell Preparation Tubes, PBMCs were isolated by centrifugation and then cryopreserved.

In regard to this clone: The antigen it recognizes is unknown. Base qualities are not provided; no much larger clone lies one nucleotide away.

Genomic DNA was isolated using the Qiagen DNeasy kit from unsorted PBMCs as well as from negatively selected CD4+ and CD8+ fractions. Amplification of TCR beta CDR3 regions was done by immunoSEQ multiplex PCR with primers that anneal to V and J segments. Amplification bias was minimized using a synthetic immune receptor repertoire, and residual bias was removed computationally after sequencing. The original methods were these. Repertoire diversity was quantified as the Shannon entropy index using custom Python scripts. The unsorted, CD4+ and CD8+ repertoires were each analyzed separately, with the exception of combined analyses, where CD4+ and CD8+ sequences were merged in silico. Clonal expansion was defined as a frequency increase of at least 2-fold after treatment compared with C1D1, and clones undetected at baseline were assigned a pseudocount of 0.5. Singleton clones were defined as clones with 0 or 1 copy at C1D1, and non-singleton clones were defined as clones with 2 or more copies. By matching protein sequences in sorted samples from the same patient, clones expanded in unsorted samples were annotated as CD4+, CD8+ or unknown. Wilcoxon tests on paired samples were used to test changes in diversity from C1D1 to C4D1. In its TCRdb copy, this immuneACCESS table keeps in-frame sequences only and misses some clones. Where compared with another copy, unresolved V genes explain less than half of these, and the others have no known cause. The V and J calls and clone size were taken over from that table, and D and trimming were inferred from the DNA. Here the sample has about 41,000 clones; around 86% occur a single time. Jointly, the top ten make up just over 5.5% of the sample.

The input for sequencing was peripheral blood mononuclear cells (PBMCs), taken before the second cycle of nivolumab. Recombination connected TRBV7-3 to TRBJ2-3, with 9 junctional bases fitting TRBD2. This clonotype originated in a human donor with classical Hodgkin lymphoma. The CDR3 region reads CASSRSGGSTDTQYF. The nucleotide sequence is TGTGCCAGCAGCCGTAGCGGGGGTTCCACAGATACGCAGTATTTT.